This T cell receptor (beta chain) came from a study of T cell repertoires in cytomegalovirus infection. At the level of the study: The study used recently identified HLA-C-restricted and well-studied HLA-B-restricted CMV epitopes.

Trimming removed 0 bases at V and 4 bases at J, with 12 bases between. The CDR3 is made up of 14 amino acids. Germline V gives CDR1 DFQATT, CDR2 SNEGSKA (reference sequence). Regarding the study as a whole: Summed public TCR beta family frequency identified CMV carriers bearing the relevant HLA.

There are many counts of this clonotype. Its matching antigen is unknown. One entry per CDR3 protein results from TCRdb running MiXCR on the reads. The data hold 370,000 or so distinct CDR3 sequences, with around a third observed a single time. The clonotype was recovered from a human donor in good health (CMV status not recorded). Some clones in this sample may be carry-over from other donors' samples. This specimen was cultured PBMCs, taken from culture after CMV antigen stimulation. The chain is built from TRBV20-1 and TRBJ2-5; D possibly uses TRBD1 or TRBD2 (5 bases each). In nucleotides, the CDR3 is TGCAGTGCTAGAGACTTCCGGGGCCCAGAGACCCAGTACTTC. It encodes CSARDFRGPETQYF.